These T cell receptor beta chains were read from a single sample in a study of T cell changes during pregnancy in multiple sclerosis. Assay: immunoSEQ multiplex PCR; the TCRdb copy retains only in-frame clones and omits some. The sample includes about 80,000 clones, approximately 94% of them seen just once. The sequencing used peripheral blood, collected in the third trimester of pregnancy. These receptors all come from a female donor with multiple sclerosis, enrolled in a pregnancy study. Both conserved end residues are part of each CDR3. The D gene is left open where the match is weak. Some rows mark clone size as missing; the rest say once, few, many or name a class of expanded clone.

d_call: TRBD1
clone_size: NA
v_call: TRBV29-1
j_call: TRBJ1-3
cdr3_nt: TGCAGCGGACAAGGGACAGGGGCTGGAAACACCATATATTTT
cdr3_aa: CSGQGTGAGNTIYF

d_call: NA
clone_size: NA
v_call: TRBV5-8
j_call: TRBJ1-2
cdr3_nt: TGTGCCAGCAGCTATCAGGGTAACTATGGCTACACCTTC
cdr3_aa: CASSYQGNYGYTF

d_call: NA
clone_size: NA
v_call: TRBV7-9
j_call: TRBJ1-3
cdr3_nt: TGTGCCAGCAGCCCCCGGGGTCGGCCAAGCCGTGGAAACACCATATATTTT
cdr3_aa: CASSPRGRPSRGNTIYF

d_call: NA
clone_size: once
v_call: TRBV7-8
j_call: TRBJ2-3
cdr3_nt: TGTGCCAGCAGCTTAGCCCGTCGAGGCACGACCACAGATACGCAGTATTTT
cdr3_aa: CASSLARRGTTTDTQYF

d_call: TRBD2
clone_size: once
v_call: TRBV2
j_call: TRBJ2-3
cdr3_nt: TGTGCCAGCGGTCGTGCGGGAGGGACAGATACGCAGTATTTT
cdr3_aa: CASGRAGGTDTQYF

d_call: TRBD2
clone_size: NA
v_call: TRBV19
j_call: TRBJ2-3
cdr3_nt: TGTGCCAGTAGTATAGTCCAAAAGCGGGGGATCACAGATACGCAGTATTTT
cdr3_aa: CASSIVQKRGITDTQYF

d_call: NA
clone_size: NA
v_call: TRBV12-5
j_call: TRBJ2-2
cdr3_nt: TGTGCTAGTGGTTTGATGGGGGCCCCCAGAGGGGAGCTGTTTTTT
cdr3_aa: CASGLMGAPRGELFF

d_call: NA
clone_size: NA
v_call: TRBV27
j_call: TRBJ1-1
cdr3_nt: TGTGCCAGCAAAGGGGGGGCGGGTTTGAACACTGAAGCTTTCTTT
cdr3_aa: CASKGGAGLNTEAFF

d_call: NA
clone_size: NA
v_call: TRBV6-1
j_call: TRBJ2-5
cdr3_nt: TGTGCCAGCAGCCTCACCGGGACACAAGAGACCCAGTACTTC
cdr3_aa: CASSLTGTQETQYF

d_call: NA
clone_size: once
v_call: TRBV5-1
j_call: TRBJ2-7
cdr3_nt: TGCGCCAGCAGCTTGACAGGGCTCTCCTACGAGCAGTACTTC
cdr3_aa: CASSLTGLSYEQYF

d_call: NA
clone_size: few
v_call: TRBV7-2
j_call: TRBJ1-2
cdr3_nt: TGTGCCAGCAGAGCCCTCTATGGCTACACCTTC
cdr3_aa: CASRALYGYTF

d_call: NA
clone_size: NA
v_call: TRBV7-2
j_call: TRBJ1-3
cdr3_nt: TGTGCCAGCAGCCTCTCGGGACACGTAAACACCATATATTTT
cdr3_aa: CASSLSGHVNTIYF

d_call: TRBD2
clone_size: once
v_call: TRBV7-9
j_call: TRBJ2-2
cdr3_nt: TGTGCCAGCAGCGCCCCCCCCGGACTAGCGAACACCGGGGAGCTGTTTTTT
cdr3_aa: CASSAPPGLANTGELFF

d_call: TRBD1
clone_size: NA
v_call: TRBV19
j_call: TRBJ1-1
cdr3_nt: TGTGCCAGTAGTGTCCCCGGGACAGAGTACACTGAAGCTTTCTTT
cdr3_aa: CASSVPGTEYTEAFF

d_call: NA
clone_size: NA
v_call: TRBV29-1
j_call: TRBJ1-1
cdr3_nt: TGCAGCGTTGGGGCGAATTCGCAAGAAGCTTTCTTT
cdr3_aa: CSVGANSQEAFF

d_call: NA
clone_size: NA
v_call: TRBV7-3
j_call: TRBJ2-4
cdr3_nt: TGTGCCAGCAGCTTTGGGGGGGGCAAAGGTCTAGCCAAAAACATTCAGTACTTC
cdr3_aa: CASSFGGGKGLAKNIQYF

d_call: TRBD1
clone_size: NA
v_call: TRBV19
j_call: TRBJ1-1
cdr3_nt: TGTGCCAGTAGTATGGGACAGCTGAACACTGAAGCTTTCTTT
cdr3_aa: CASSMGQLNTEAFF

d_call: NA
clone_size: NA
v_call: TRBV6-5
j_call: TRBJ1-3
cdr3_nt: TGTGCCAGCAGTGGACAAAACACCATATATTTT
cdr3_aa: CASSGQNTIYF

d_call: TRBD1
clone_size: NA
v_call: TRBV4-1
j_call: TRBJ2-7
cdr3_nt: TGCGCCAGCAGCCACCCAGGGACAGCCTACGAGCAGTACTTC
cdr3_aa: CASSHPGTAYEQYF

d_call: TRBD1
clone_size: NA
v_call: TRBV10-3
j_call: TRBJ2-7
cdr3_nt: TGTGCCATCAGTGACGGGACAGGGTTTAGCGAGCAGTACTTC
cdr3_aa: CAISDGTGFSEQYF

d_call: TRBD1
clone_size: once
v_call: TRBV7-8
j_call: TRBJ1-1
cdr3_nt: TGTGCCAGCGACAGGGTGGTCACTGAAGCTTTCTTT
cdr3_aa: CASDRVVTEAFF

d_call: NA
clone_size: NA
v_call: TRBV10-3
j_call: TRBJ2-2
cdr3_nt: TGTGCCATCAGTGAGTCCGGGGAAACGAACACCGGGGAGCTGTTTTTT
cdr3_aa: CAISESGETNTGELFF

d_call: NA
clone_size: NA
v_call: TRBV19
j_call: TRBJ2-7
cdr3_nt: TGTGCCAGTAGCTATACCGGACATACCTACGAGCAGTACTTC
cdr3_aa: CASSYTGHTYEQYF

d_call: TRBD2
clone_size: NA
v_call: TRBV2
j_call: TRBJ2-5
cdr3_nt: TGTGCCAGCGGCTCCCACTTTAGCGGGGGGGCCTTAGAGACCCAGTACTTC
cdr3_aa: CASGSHFSGGALETQYF

d_call: TRBD1
clone_size: NA
v_call: TRBV11-2
j_call: TRBJ2-3
cdr3_nt: TGTGCCAGCAGCGGCAATTCTCCGACAGGGTACACAGATACGCAGTATTTT
cdr3_aa: CASSGNSPTGYTDTQYF

d_call: NA
clone_size: NA
v_call: TRBV11-3
j_call: TRBJ2-5
cdr3_nt: TGTGCCAGCGCTCGAGGCGAAGAGACCCAGTACTTC
cdr3_aa: CASARGEETQYF

d_call: NA
clone_size: NA
v_call: TRBV27
j_call: TRBJ2-1
cdr3_nt: TGTGCCAGTTCGCCACAGGGACGCTCCTACAATGAGCAGTTCTTC
cdr3_aa: CASSPQGRSYNEQFF

d_call: TRBD2
clone_size: NA
v_call: TRBV19
j_call: TRBJ2-6
cdr3_nt: TGTGCCCACGGGGGGGAGTCTGGGGCCAACGTCCTGACTTTC
cdr3_aa: CAHGGESGANVLTF

d_call: NA
clone_size: NA
v_call: TRBV6-1
j_call: TRBJ1-5
cdr3_nt: TGTGCCAGCAGTGAGGAGAATTATCAGCCCCAGCATTTT
cdr3_aa: CASSEENYQPQHF

d_call: NA
clone_size: NA
v_call: TRBV13
j_call: TRBJ2-7
cdr3_nt: TGTGCCAGCAGCCCCGAGCAGGGGGAGCAGTACTTC
cdr3_aa: CASSPEQGEQYF

d_call: NA
clone_size: NA
v_call: TRBV4-1
j_call: TRBJ2-7
cdr3_nt: TGCGCCAGCAGCTTACTTCCGGGACATCGAGGAGCGCTTACCTACGAGCAGTACTTC
cdr3_aa: CASSLLPGHRGALTYEQYF

d_call: TRBD2
clone_size: NA
v_call: TRBV2
j_call: TRBJ2-7
cdr3_nt: TGTGCCAGCAGTGGACTAGCGGGGACCGACCGATACGAGCAGTACTTC
cdr3_aa: CASSGLAGTDRYEQYF

d_call: NA
clone_size: once
v_call: TRBV9
j_call: TRBJ2-7
cdr3_nt: TGTGCCAGCAGCCCGCAGGGCGGAGAGCAGTACTTC
cdr3_aa: CASSPQGGEQYF

d_call: TRBD1
clone_size: NA
v_call: TRBV7-3
j_call: TRBJ1-2
cdr3_nt: TGTGCCAGCAGCTTAACGGGGACAGGGGGCGATCCTGGCTACACCTTC
cdr3_aa: CASSLTGTGGDPGYTF

d_call: TRBD1
clone_size: NA
v_call: TRBV13
j_call: TRBJ2-1
cdr3_nt: TGTGCCAGCAGTCCTGTTCTAGGACAGGGCCTCTACAATGAGCAGTTCTTC
cdr3_aa: CASSPVLGQGLYNEQFF

d_call: NA
clone_size: NA
v_call: TRBV6-1
j_call: TRBJ2-6
cdr3_nt: TGTGCCAGCTCAGTTGCCGGGGCCAACGTCCTGACTTTC
cdr3_aa: CASSVAGANVLTF

d_call: NA
clone_size: NA
v_call: TRBV5-6
j_call: TRBJ1-6
cdr3_nt: TGTGCCAGCAGCCTCAACAGGGTCTATAATTCACCCCTCCACTTT
cdr3_aa: CASSLNRVYNSPLHF

d_call: NA
clone_size: NA
v_call: TRBV9
j_call: TRBJ2-3
cdr3_nt: TGTGCCAGCAGCCCACAGAGCACAGATACGCAGTATTTT
cdr3_aa: CASSPQSTDTQYF